What follows describes a single T cell receptor beta chain. Its binding antigen is unknown. Nothing much larger sits one base from this clone, and base qualities are not available. The record originates from a study of blood T cell repertoires in COVID-19 (dated by TCRdb to the early 2020s). Describing the broader study: The collaborator samples originated in the United States, Italy and Spain and spanned the acute and convalescent phases of COVID-19. The material from the prospective study consisted of cDNA or gDNA derived from T cells, B-cell-depleted T cells, or PBMCs. Subjects who had been exposed to COVID-19, were actively infected with it, or had recovered from it provided the deeply sampled blood TCRbeta repertoires that made up the dataset. A freely available public database, intended as a resource for researchers studying the immune response to SARS-CoV-2, is where the repertoires were released. The samples were drawn from two sources: the first 160 participants of the ongoing ImmuneRACE study, and 1,254 subjects contributed by 6 global collaborators. Sample metadata almost always included a de-identified subject ID, COVID-19 status, age in years and sex. HLA class I and class II types, where available, came from metadata supplied by the sample provider rather than from assay-based typing. What the research found in general, with its limitations: The amount of clinical and demographic metadata varied by source and participant and was provided uncurated.

The collaborating institutions used their own protocols to collect whole blood in K2EDTA tubes. For TCRbeta analysis, collaborators shipped samples as frozen whole blood, isolated PBMCs, or DNA extracted from either of those sample types. The immunoSEQ Assay, a bias-controlled multiplex PCR, was used to amplify TCRbeta CDR3 regions from genomic DNA. The paper's data handling went like this. The number of nucleated cells in each sample was estimated from the amplification of reference gene primers within the assay. To quantify the absolute abundance of each unique TCRbeta CDR3 rearrangement, sequence reads were collapsed and filtered. For each sample, productive Simpson clonality was calculated as the square root of Simpson's diversity index across productive rearrangements. Held by TCRdb, this immuneACCESS table contains in-frame sequences only and omits some clones. Under half of the omission traces to an unresolved V gene where checked; the cause of the rest is unknown. V, J and clone size are those of that table, while D and trimming were read from the DNA. Recorded for this sample are 220,000 or so clones; about 86% of them occurred a single time. The ten largest make up 2% to 2.5% of the sample.

V and J are truncated by 3 bases and 5 bases respectively, leaving an intervening sequence of 13 bases. The germline V gene (reference sequence) specifies DFQATT as CDR1 and SNEGSKA as CDR2. The CDR3 numbers 13 residues from cysteine through phenylalanine. Only the CDR3 part of the read is kept: 39 bases, read in frame from the first base. The TCR sequence derives from a woman aged 55-75 years with acute or convalescent COVID-19. Material for sequencing was peripheral blood. The chain uses TRBV20-1 and TRBJ2-5, with the D segment identity uncertain. The DNA sequence follows: TGCAGTGCTAGTTCCGGGTCTGCGGAGACCCAGTACTTC. Its translation reads: CSASSGSAETQYF.